The next 25 T cell receptor beta chains were all read from a single sample in a study of OX40 agonist ivuxolimab in advanced cancers. Produced via immunoSEQ multiplex PCR; TCRdb's table is partial and in-frame only. The sample holds 70,000 to 95,000 clones, 90% seen once. This specimen consisted of CD4+ or CD8+ T cells sorted from blood, obtained in a trial of the OX40 agonist ivuxolimab. The receptor set was obtained from an adult with an advanced solid tumor such as melanoma, head and neck, liver or kidney cancer.

The chain uses TRBV10-2 and TRBJ2-7, with 9 positions matching TRBD2. Per germline, CDR1 WSHSY and CDR2 SAAADI. The trim removed 2 bases at V and 4 bases at J, leaving 3 bases unmatched. The CDR3 has 14 residues. The CDR3 DNA reads as TGCGCCAGCAGTGAGCTAGCGGGGCCATACGAGCAGTACTTC. It specifies CASSELAGPYEQYF.

This clone was seen only once. The genes are TRBV28 and TRBJ2-7; 7 bases agree with TRBD1. This CDR3 has 14 amino acids. V shed 3 bases, J shed 3 bases, and the junction held 5 bases outside the gene matches. The V gene's germline CDR1 is MDHEN and CDR2 SYDVKM. For the CDR3, the DNA is TGTGCCAGCAGTTTCGGCGACAGGGACTACGAGCAGTACGTC. Translated, it gives CASSFGDRDYEQYV.

This chain joins TRBV7-2 and TRBJ2-5, with 8 positions matching TRBD2. Looked up from germline, CDR1 is SGHTA and CDR2 is FQGNSA. V gave up 4 bases and J gave up 3 bases; unmatched junction bases: 16. The CDR3 covers 18 residues. Here the CDR3 reads CASSSLVGSGGRKETQYF. The CDR3, as DNA: TGTGCCAGCAGCTCTCTGGTGGGGAGCGGGGGTCGGAAAGAGACCCAGTACTTC.

The chain couples TRBV19 to TRBJ1-2; D is ambiguous. The CDR3 consists of 13 residues. V shed 6 bases and J shed 7 bases, with 15 bases lying between them. The germline V gene has CDR1 LNHDA and CDR2 SQIVND (reference sequence). The CDR3 reads CASRWEGIGGYTF. The CDR3 DNA reads as TGTGCCAGTAGGTGGGAAGGTATTGGTGGCTACACCTTC. The full variable domain, in which reference TRBV19 and TRBJ1-2 provide the parts outside the CDR3, is DGGITQSPKYLFRKEGQNVTLSCEQNLNHDAMYWYRQDPGQGLRLIYYSQIVNDFQKGDIAEGYSVSREKKESFPLTVTSAQKNPTAFYLCASRWEGIGGYTFGSGTRLTVV.

The V gene is TRBV5-8, the J gene TRBJ1-2, with TRBD1 matching over 8 bases. Germline trimming cut 6 bases from V and 2 bases from J; bases unmatched to any gene: 6. Germline V gene data show CDR1 as SGHTS and CDR2 as YDEGEE. The CDR3 runs to 14 residues. The CDR3 loop is CASNRDRINYGYTF. CDR3 DNA: TGTGCCAGCAACCGGGACAGGATAAACTATGGCTACACCTTC.

There are a few counts of this clone. The rearrangement links TRBV4-1 to TRBJ1-2; the match to TRBD1 covers 7 bases. Trimming at V came to 4 bases and at J to 3 bases, leaving 5 bases not matched to a gene. This CDR3 comprises 14 residues. Germline V gene data show CDR1 as MGHRA and CDR2 as YSYEKL. The CDR3 region is CASSPQDRDYGYTF. CDR3 DNA sequence: TGCGCCAGCAGCCCTCAAGACAGGGACTATGGCTACACCTTC.

This clone was counted once. The chain links TRBV7-2 to TRBJ1-5; no reliable D call. The CDR3 runs to 12 residues. Trimming stripped 2 bases from V and 9 bases from J, with 8 bases between. Germline CDR1 and CDR2: SGHTA and FQGNSA. The CDR3 DNA is TGTGCCAGCAGCTTAAGGTTGGGGCCCCAGCATTTT. Its protein product is CASSLRLGPQHF.

The chain has TRBV29-1 and TRBJ2-5; D may be TRBD2 (5 bases). Per the germline V gene, CDR1 is SQVTM and CDR2 is ANQGSEA. The CDR3 loop spans 14 amino acids. Trimming stripped 4 bases from V and 9 bases from J, with 21 bases between. The CDR3 sequence: CSVGVDGVLLAQYF. The CDR3 bases are TGCAGCGTTGGGGTCGACGGGGTACTATTGGCCCAGTACTTC. Full variable domain (missing parts from reference TRBV29-1 and TRBJ2-5): SAVISQKPSRDICQRGTSLTIQCQVDSQVTMMFWYRQQPGQSLTLIATANQGSEATYESGFVIDKFPISRPNLTFSTLTVSNMSPEDSSIYLCSVGVDGVLLAQYFGPGTRLLVL.

CDR3 region: CASRKGSEETQYF. The CDR3 DNA reads as TGTGCCAGCAGGAAAGGGTCTGAAGAGACCCAGTACTTC. The chain joins TRBV9 to TRBJ2-5; D gene uncertain. Germline V gene data show CDR1 as SGDLS and CDR2 as YYNGEE. V was shortened by 5 bases and J by 3 bases, with 11 bases between the two germline ends. This CDR3 has 13 amino acids.

V gene TRBV10-2 combines with J gene TRBJ2-7; 9 positions match TRBD1. The trim removed 5 bases at V and 6 bases at J, leaving 11 bases unmatched. This CDR3 is 15 amino acids long. Germline V gene data show CDR1 as WSHSY and CDR2 as SAAADI. Here the CDR3 reads CASSLSGQGGSEQYF. The CDR3 region has the DNA TGCGCCAGCAGTCTCTCGGGACAGGGAGGGAGCGAGCAGTACTTC.

The chain recombines TRBV28 with TRBJ1-4; TRBD1 matches 8 bases. From germline, CDR1 is MDHEN and CDR2 SYDVKM. The CDR3 contains 14 residues. Losses at the gene ends were 3 bases for V and 8 bases for J; bases not matched to a gene: 5. CDR3 residues: CASSLTGDWEKLFF. Here the CDR3 DNA reads TGTGCCAGCAGTTTGACAGGGGATTGGGAAAAACTGTTTTTT.

The chain recombines TRBV29-1 with TRBJ1-3; a weak D match, TRBD1 (6 bases). V lost 6 bases and J lost 2, with 17 bases in between. CDR1 and CDR2 (germline): SQVTM, ANQGSEA. The CDR3 extends over 15 amino acids. CDR3 protein: CSVTSRGAPGNTIYF. The CDR3 DNA follows: TGCAGCGTGACCTCGAGGGGGGCTCCTGGAAACACCATATATTTT.

The rearrangement links TRBV5-5 to TRBJ1-5, with 10 positions matching TRBD1. The CDR3 sequence is 14 residues long. The germline V gene has CDR1 SGHKS and CDR2 YYEKEE (reference sequence). Trimming at V came to 4 bases and at J to 7 bases, leaving 5 bases not matched to a gene. The CDR3 nucleotides read TGTGCCAGCAGCCCGACAGGGGGCCAACAGCCCCAGCATTTT. This gives the protein CASSPTGGQQPQHF. The full variable domain, completed using reference TRBV5-5 and TRBJ1-5, is DAGVTQSPTHLIKTRGQQVTLRCSPISGHKSVSWYQQVLGQGPQFIFQYYEKEERGRGNFPDRFSARQFPNYSSELNVNALLLGDSALYLCASSPTGGQQPQHFGDGTRLSIL.

The chain is built from TRBV9 and TRBJ1-3, with a possible D match to TRBD1 (5 bases). CDR3 size: 15 residues. CDR1 is SGDLS, CDR2 YYNGEE, per germline. The V end lost 0 bases, the J end lost 4 bases, and 11 bases lay between the germline ends. CDR3 sequence (DNA): TGTGCCAGCAGCGTAGGGCTAGAGGGGGGAAACACCATATATTTT. Its translation is CASSVGLEGGNTIYF. The variable domain in full, with the rest retrieved from reference TRBV9 and TRBJ1-3, is DSGVTQTPKHLITATGQRVTLRCSPRSGDLSVYWYQQSLDQGLQFLIQYYNGEERAKGNILERFSAQQFPDLHSELNLSSLELGDSALYFCASSVGLEGGNTIYFGEGSWLTVV.

This clone was counted between two and nine times. V gene TRBV7-3 combines with J gene TRBJ2-7; possible D gene TRBD1, 5 bases. The CDR3 contains 13 residues. V was trimmed by 2 bases and J by 6 bases, leaving 11 bases between them. Germline V gives CDR1 SGHTA, CDR2 FQGTGA. This CDR3 reads CASSLRRAGEQYF. CDR3 nucleotides: TGTGCCAGCAGCTTACGCAGGGCAGGCGAGCAGTACTTC.

The chain links TRBV18 to TRBJ2-3; D is undetermined. This CDR3 region has 16 residues. Trimming took off 0 bases at V and 2 bases at J, with 12 bases between the two ends. Germline assignment: CDR1 KGHSH and CDR2 LQKENI. Here the CDR3 reads CASSPPPLGPTDTQYF. The DNA of the CDR3 is TGTGCCAGCTCACCACCCCCCTTAGGCCCCACAGATACGCAGTATTTT.

This chain links TRBV6-6 with TRBJ1-2, with 7 positions matching TRBD1. V was pared by 2 bases and J by 4 bases, with 7 bases of the junction left unmatched. Germline assignment: CDR1 MNHNY and CDR2 SVGAGI (reference sequence). The CDR3 has 15 residues. DNA for the CDR3: TGTGCCAGCAGTTACGCTGAAGGGGGCTCCTATGGCTACACCTTC. As protein: CASSYAEGGSYGYTF.

This chain joins TRBV18 and TRBJ1-6, with a weak D call TRBD1 (5 bases). Per germline, CDR1 KGHSH and CDR2 LQKENI. Trimming took 3 bases from V and 7 from J, leaving 10 bases between them. CDR3 size: 14 residues. Here the CDR3 DNA reads TGTGCCAGCTCACCTGACAGATTAAATTCACCCCTCCACTTT. Its translation: CASSPDRLNSPLHF.

This sequence joins TRBV19 and TRBJ2-6; 8 bases agree with TRBD2. The germline V gene encodes CDR1 LNHDA and CDR2 SQIVND (reference sequence). Losses at the gene ends were 7 bases for V and 0 bases for J; bases not matched to a gene: 8. CDR3 length equals 17 residues. The DNA for the CDR3 is TGTGCCAGTACCCCCGGGGGGGTGAGCTCTGGGGCCAACGTCCTGACTTTC. It encodes CASTPGGVSSGANVLTF.

V is TRBV6-5 and J is TRBJ1-2; 9 bases match TRBD1. Per germline, CDR1 MNHEY and CDR2 SVGAGI. CDR3 length: 15 amino acids. The J segment lost 7 bases and the V segment lost 2 bases, leaving 8 bases of the junction unmatched. The CDR3 spells CASSYGTGRLSGYTF. The CDR3, as DNA: TGTGCCAGCAGTTACGGGACAGGGAGATTGAGTGGCTACACCTTC.

This chain uses TRBV5-1 with TRBJ1-2; D call uncertain. Between the trimmed V and J ends, which lost 0 bases and 2 bases, there was a span of 11 bases. This CDR3 is 15 amino acids long. Germline V gene sequence: CDR1 SGHRS, CDR2 YFSETQ. Here the CDR3 reads CASSLEGSANYGYTF. The CDR3 nucleotides are TGCGCCAGCAGCTTGGAAGGCAGTGCGAACTATGGCTACACCTTC.

This clone was recorded once. One end of the junction does not line up with germline, which may come from a read error. Other DNA sequences of this sample code for an identical CDR3. The chain has TRBV5-1 and TRBJ1-2, with 10 nucleotides matching TRBD1. CDR1 is SGHRS and CDR2 is YFSETQ in the germline V gene. The CDR3 consists of 17 residues. The CDR3 DNA sequence: TGTGCCAGCAACTCCCTCTCCATGACAGGGGGCCTCTATGGCTACACCTTC. Its protein product is CASNSLSMTGGLYGYTF.

The rearrangement links TRBV11-2 to TRBJ1-3; D is ambiguous. The CDR3 covers 13 residues. Germline-derived CDR1 and CDR2 are SGHAT and FQNNGV. Deletions cut 4 bases from V and 2 bases from J, with 6 bases between. Here the CDR3 reads CASSSSTGNTIYF. DNA for the CDR3: TGTGCCAGCAGCTCCAGCACTGGAAACACCATATATTTT.

The rearrangement uses TRBV6-1 and TRBJ1-3, with a possible D match to TRBD1 (6 bases). The CDR3 runs to 14 residues. Per germline, CDR1 MNHNS and CDR2 SASEGT. Trimming removed 10 bases at V and 2 bases at J, with 15 bases between. CDR3 in DNA: TGTGCCACCCAGATAGGGGGTACTGGAAACACCATATATTTT. Translated: CATQIGGTGNTIYF.

The table lists this clone with a few counts. V is TRBV7-3 and J is TRBJ1-5; tentatively, D is TRBD1 (6 bases). Between the trimmed V and J ends, which lost 5 bases and 1 base, there was a span of 24 bases. This CDR3 region has 19 residues. Germline V gives CDR1 SGHTA, CDR2 FQGTGA. DNA for the CDR3: TGTGCCAGCAGCCAGATTTGGCGCCCCCAGGGGACCAGCAATCAGCCCCAGCATTTT. It encodes CASSQIWRPQGTSNQPQHF. Looking up the rest from reference TRBV7-3 and TRBJ1-5 gives the full variable domain: GAGVSQTPSNKVTEKGKYVELRCDPISGHTALYWYRQSLGQGPEFLIYFQGTGAADDSGLPNDRFFAVRPEGSVSTLKIQRTERGDSAVYLCASSQIWRPQGTSNQPQHFGDGTRLSIL.